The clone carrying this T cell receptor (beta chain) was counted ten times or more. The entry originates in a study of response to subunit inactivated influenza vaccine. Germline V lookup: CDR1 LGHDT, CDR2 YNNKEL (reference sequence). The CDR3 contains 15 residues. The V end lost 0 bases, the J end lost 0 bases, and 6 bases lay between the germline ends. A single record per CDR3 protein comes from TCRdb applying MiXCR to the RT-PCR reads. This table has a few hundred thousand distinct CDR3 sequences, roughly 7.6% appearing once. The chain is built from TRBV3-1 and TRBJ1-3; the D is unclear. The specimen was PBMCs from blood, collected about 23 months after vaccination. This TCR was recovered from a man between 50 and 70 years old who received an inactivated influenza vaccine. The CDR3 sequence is CASSQERTSGNTIYF. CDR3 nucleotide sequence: TGTGCCAGCAGCCAAGAACGGACCTCTGGAAACACCATATATTTT.